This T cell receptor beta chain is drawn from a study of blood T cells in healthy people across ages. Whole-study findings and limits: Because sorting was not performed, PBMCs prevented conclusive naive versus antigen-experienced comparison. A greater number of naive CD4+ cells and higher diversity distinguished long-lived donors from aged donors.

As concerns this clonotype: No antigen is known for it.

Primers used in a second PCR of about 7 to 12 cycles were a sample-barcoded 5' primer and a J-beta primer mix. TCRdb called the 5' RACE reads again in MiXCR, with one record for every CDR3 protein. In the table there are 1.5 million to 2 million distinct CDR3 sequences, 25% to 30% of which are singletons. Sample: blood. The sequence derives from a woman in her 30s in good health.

The CDR3 sequence: CASSQKATGELFF. In DNA form, the CDR3 reads TGTGCCAGCAGCCAAAAGGCCACCGGGGAGCTGTTTTTT. The rearrangement links TRBV3-1 to TRBJ2-2; D unresolved. Looked up from germline, CDR1 is LGHDT and CDR2 is YNNKEL (reference sequence). V dropped 2 bases and J dropped 4 bases, with 5 bases sitting between them. The CDR3 runs 13 residues.